This passage covers 2 T cell receptor beta chains from one sample sequenced in a study of graft-versus-host responses after intestinal transplantation. These TCRs are of unknown antigen specificity. Sequencing was performed with immunoSEQ multiplex PCR; in TCRdb, only in-frame clones are kept and a portion is missing. This sample yields about 93,000 clones, of which 85% to 95% are seen a single time; 0.45% to 0.55% belongs to the top ten. Material: unstimulated CD8+ T cells sorted from spleen or lymph node cells, obtained before intestinal transplant. The receptor source for this set is a human donor who received an intestinal transplant.

The gene calls are TRBV4-1 and TRBJ2-3; tentatively, D is TRBD1 (5 bases). CDR1 is MGHRA, CDR2 YSYEKL, per germline. V was shortened by 4 bases and J by 0 bases, with 17 bases between the two germline ends. This CDR3 has 17 amino acids. CDR3 protein: CASSLTPTATSTDTQYF. CDR3 coding DNA: TGCGCCAGCAGCCTGACCCCGACAGCGACTAGCACAGATACGCAGTATTTT.

This clone has only one observation. The chain carries TRBV7-2 and TRBJ2-7; TRBD2 might be the D (6 bases). The germline V gene has CDR1 SGHTA and CDR2 FQGNSA. With 2 bases removed from V and 2 bases from J, the gap between germline ends came to 10 bases. There are 14 residues in the CDR3. CDR3 protein: CASSLLGGTYEQYF. For the CDR3, the DNA is TGTGCCAGCAGCTTACTTGGGGGGACCTACGAGCAGTACTTC.